This T cell receptor beta chain was recorded in a study of glioma-infiltrating T cells. The iRepertoire nested amplicon-rescue multiplex PCR amplified TCR alpha and beta CDR3s from RNA. MiXCR was run by TCRdb on the multiplex PCR reads, yielding one entry per CDR3 protein. The table shows roughly 200,000 distinct CDR3 sequences, with under 55% occurring only once. Trimming shortened V by 10 bases and J by 0 bases, and 17 bases separated the two germline ends. Germline values: CDR1 MNHNS, CDR2 SASEGT. The length of the CDR3 is 15 residues. General study findings and limits: Tissue and blood shared very few CDR3 sequences.

This clonotype was seen many times. Its antigen is currently unknown. The receptor was isolated from a human donor with low-grade glioma or glioblastoma, undergoing nonglioma brain surgery, or in good health (not recorded which). Input material: glioma tissue, nonneoplastic brain tissue, or PBMCs (not recorded which). The chain combines TRBV6-1 with TRBJ2-3, with a tentative D call TRBD1 (6 bases). CDR3 DNA: TGTGCCACCGTGGACAGAGGGGAAAGCACAGATACGCAGTATTTT. Translation: CATVDRGESTDTQYF.